This TCR beta chain comes out of a study of glioma-infiltrating T cells after dendritic cell vaccination. Study as a whole: Treatment, given 2003 to 2012, was autologous tumor lysate-pulsed dendritic cell vaccination.

Trimming cost V 8 bases and J 4 bases; bases outside gene matches: 13. The CDR3 spans 16 residues. The germline V gene encodes CDR1 ENHRY and CDR2 SYGVKD. The data were produced by immunoSEQ multiplex PCR, yet TCRdb's version contains in-frame clones alone and is incomplete. The profile shows 90,000 or so clones, around four fifths of them singletons. Study results and caveats: Only a small number of patients had complete blood and tumor samples.

Comment on this clone: Its antigen is unknown.

Time point meaning: after dendritic cell vaccination, including at tumor progression/relapse. The source was blood, collected after dendritic cell vaccination. The sequence was obtained from a human donor with glioblastoma. The rearrangement links TRBV10-3 to TRBJ1-2; 10 positions agree with TRBD1. CDR3 in amino acids: CAIDRAGTGDRYGYTF. Here the CDR3 DNA reads TGTGCCATCGACCGGGCCGGGACAGGGGACCGCTATGGCTACACCTTC.